Each of the 29 T cell receptor beta chains below was sequenced from the same sample in a study of blood T cells in healthy people across ages. A second PCR, run for about 7 to 12 cycles, used a sample-barcoded 5' primer plus a J-beta primer mix. TCRdb reanalysed the 5' RACE reads using MiXCR and keeps one entry per CDR3 protein. Seen here are around 1,500,000 distinct CDR3 sequences, roughly 28% observed once, and the top ten hold 7.7%. The sample comprised blood. The receptors were gathered from a woman in her 30s in good health.

This clonotype turned up a few times. V is TRBV5-1 and J is TRBJ2-1; 9 nucleotides align to TRBD1. This CDR3 is 16 amino acids long. The V gene end was trimmed by 4 bases and the J gene end by 9 bases; junction bases not matched to a gene: 14. Germline V gives CDR1 SGHRS, CDR2 YFSETQ. The CDR3 reads CASSPRPGTGYGEQFF. CDR3 DNA sequence: TGCGCCAGCAGCCCTCGTCCCGGGACAGGGTACGGTGAGCAGTTCTTC.

Regarding this clonotype: Compared with germline, one end of the junction differs, possibly owing to a read error. The rearrangement links TRBV7-9 to TRBJ2-1; 7 bases fit TRBD2. This CDR3 is built from 15 residues. The germline CDR1 and CDR2 sequences are SEHNR and FQNEAQ (reference sequence). The CDR3: CASSLADTSYNEQFF. The CDR3 region has the DNA TGTGCCAGCAGCCTAGCGGACACTTCCTACAATGAGCAGTTCTTC. Variable domain in full (rest from reference TRBV7-9 and TRBJ2-1): DTGVSQNPRHKITKRGQNVTFRCDPISEHNRLYWYRQTLGQGPEFLTYFQNEAQLEKSRLLSDRFSAERPKGSFSTLEIQRTEQGDSAMYLCASSLADTSYNEQFFGPGTRLTVL.

The gene calls are TRBV25-1 and TRBJ2-5, with no clear D. The CDR3 is 14 amino acids. Looked up from germline, CDR1 is MGHDK and CDR2 is SYGVNS. V was shortened by 1 base and J by 11 bases, with 17 bases between the two germline ends. CDR3 nucleotide sequence: TGTGCCAGCAGTGAATCCCCTACCCGAGGTGAGCAGTACTTC. It translates to CASSESPTRGEQYF.

The chain links TRBV20-1 to TRBJ2-1, with a weak D call TRBD1 (5 bases). The V end was cut by 7 bases, the J end by 9 bases, with 16 bases between. Germline values: CDR1 DFQATT, CDR2 SNEGSKA (reference sequence). This CDR3 has 12 residues. The CDR3 sequence is CSVLAGLGEQFF. The CDR3 DNA reads as TGCAGTGTATTGGCAGGGTTGGGTGAGCAGTTCTTC.

There are a few counts of this clonotype. The chain has TRBV7-2 and TRBJ1-1; 7 nucleotides agree with TRBD1. The ends lost 5 bases at V and 0 bases at J; junction bases unmatched: 3. The CDR3 length is 14 residues. Germline V gene data show CDR1 as SGHTA and CDR2 as FQGNSA. CDR3 DNA: TGTGCCAGCAGCGCCCAGGGGGTGAACACTGAAGCTTTCTTT. Translation gives CASSAQGVNTEAFF.

This clonotype was picked up a small number of times. J is TRBJ2-6 and V is TRBV12-3 or TRBV12-4; no firm D call. V gave up 7 bases and J gave up 0 bases, with 13 bases separating them. This CDR3 spans 16 amino acids. CDR3 DNA: TGTGCCAGCACAAGGACGGAGCGCTCTGGGGCCAACGTCCTGACTTTC. It is translated as CASTRTERSGANVLTF.

The rearrangement uses TRBV7-2 and TRBJ2-1; D might be TRBD1 or TRBD2, each matching 5 bases. The CDR3 is made up of 13 amino acids. V was clipped by 4 bases and J by 6 bases, with 10 bases between them. Germline CDR1 is SGHTA and CDR2 is FQGNSA. CDR3 DNA: TGTGCCAGCAGCTGGGGGTCTCTCAATGAGCAGTTCTTC. It is translated as CASSWGSLNEQFF.

The rearrangement uses TRBV7-2 and TRBJ1-4, with 8 bases that match TRBD1. V lost 1 base to trimming and J lost 5 bases; unmatched junction nucleotides: 6. There are 16 residues in the CDR3. CDR1 is SGHTA, CDR2 FQGNSA, per germline. The CDR3 DNA reads TGTGCCAGCAGCTTAGTTTTAACAGGGGGAAATGAAAAACTGTTTTTT. Translated: CASSLVLTGGNEKLFF.

This clonotype was seen a handful of times. Compared with germline, one end of the junction differs, possibly owing to a read error. This rearrangement joins TRBV9 to TRBJ2-5, with 8 bases aligning to TRBD2. This CDR3 contains 16 residues. Germline loops: CDR1 SGDLS, CDR2 YYNGEE. The CDR3, as DNA: TGCGCCAGCAGCGTCACCGCGGGGGGAGTCCAAGAGACCCAGTACTTC. It specifies CASSVTAGGVQETQYF.

This chain links TRBV20-1 with TRBJ1-1, with unresolved D. CDR3 size: 10 residues. Trimming left V 2 bases short and J 9 bases short, with 7 bases between. Germline CDR1 and CDR2: DFQATT and SNEGSKA (reference sequence). CDR3 amino acids: CSARSLQAFF. The CDR3 DNA sequence: TGCAGTGCTAGAAGCCTCCAAGCTTTCTTT.

The chain recombines TRBV5-1 with TRBJ2-7, with 11 bases that match TRBD2. The V gene's germline CDR1 is SGHRS and CDR2 YFSETQ. This CDR3 is 14 amino acids long. After removal of 4 bases from V and 6 bases from J, the junction contained 6 bases not matched to a gene. The CDR3 here is CASSLLAGVCEQYF. The CDR3 DNA follows: TGCGCCAGCAGCCTACTAGCGGGGGTATGCGAGCAGTACTTC.

This clonotype was detected only a few times. The CDR3 nucleotides are TGTGCCAGCAGCCCCAACGGGGGCCCCGACACCGGGGAGCTGTTTTTT. Residues: CASSPNGGPDTGELFF. The chain joins TRBV7-3 to TRBJ2-2, with D possibly called TRBD1 or TRBD2 (6 bases each). The V end was cut by 5 bases, the J end by 3 bases, with 16 bases between. The CDR3 is 16 amino acids. Germline CDR1 reads SGHTA; CDR2 reads FQGTGA. Combining the CDR3 with reference TRBV7-3 and TRBJ2-2 gives the whole variable domain GAGVSQTPSNKVTEKGKYVELRCDPISGHTALYWYRQSLGQGPEFLIYFQGTGAADDSGLPNDRFFAVRPEGSVSTLKIQRTERGDSAVYLCASSPNGGPDTGELFFGEGSRLTVL.

The gene calls are TRBV20-1 and TRBJ1-4; D possibly corresponds to TRBD1 (5 bases). There are 16 residues in the CDR3. Germline values: CDR1 DFQATT, CDR2 SNEGSKA (reference sequence). With 6 bases removed from V and 0 bases from J, the gap between germline ends came to 17 bases. The CDR3 coding sequence is TGCAGTGCCCGACGGACGGGGGTTACAACTAATGAAAAACTGTTTTTT. Protein: CSARRTGVTTNEKLFF.

The V gene is TRBV3-1, the J gene TRBJ2-1; D call uncertain. The ends were cut back, 4 bases at V and 8 bases at J, with 18 bases in the middle. There are 15 residues in the CDR3. Per germline, CDR1 LGHDT and CDR2 YNNKEL (reference sequence). In DNA form, the CDR3 reads TGTGCCAGCAGCCTCCGCTTCTCATCGGCGGATGAGCAGTTCTTC. Residues: CASSLRFSSADEQFF.

V gene TRBV2 combines with J gene TRBJ1-1; D call uncertain. The V and J ends lost 9 bases and 5 bases respectively, with 13 bases between them. The CDR3 is made up of 12 amino acids. CDR1 is SNHLY and CDR2 is FYNNEI in the germline V gene. CDR3 amino acids: CASTGVRTEAFF. The CDR3 DNA reads TGTGCCAGTACCGGGGTGAGAACTGAAGCTTTCTTT.

In this sample, this clonotype turned up a few times. V usage is TRBV7-2 and J usage is TRBJ2-5; maybe TRBD2 (5 bases). Germline-derived CDR1 and CDR2 are SGHTA and FQGNSA. V lost 4 bases, J lost 4 bases, and 28 bases lay in between. CDR3 length: 19 amino acids. This chain's CDR3 is CASSSLGDFLSRNLETQYF. The CDR3 nucleotides are TGTGCCAGCAGCTCTTTGGGAGACTTTCTCTCAAGAAACCTAGAGACCCAGTACTTC.

This clonotype was found many times. The V and J genes are TRBV12-3 or TRBV12-4 and TRBJ1-1; no clear D gene. CDR3 length: 11 residues. V dropped 7 bases and J dropped 5 bases, with 8 bases sitting between them. This chain's CDR3 is CASTTGTEAFF. The CDR3 nucleotides are TGTGCCAGCACCACCGGGACTGAAGCTTTCTTT.

This clonotype was seen at least ten times. The V and J genes are TRBV5-1 and TRBJ2-7, with D possibly TRBD2 on 6 matching bases. Germline lookup yields CDR1 SGHRS and CDR2 YFSETQ. This CDR3 is 16 amino acids long. The V gene lost 1 base and the J gene lost 0 bases, with 14 bases spanning the gap. CDR3 sequence reads: CASSLRDSRRSYEQYF. Written as DNA, the CDR3 is TGCGCCAGCAGCTTGCGGGACTCCCGGCGCTCCTACGAGCAGTACTTC.

The chain couples TRBV5-1 to TRBJ2-1; D possibly corresponds to TRBD1 (6 bases). The V gene's germline CDR1 is SGHRS and CDR2 YFSETQ. The length of the CDR3 is 14 residues. Trimming left V 2 bases short and J 4 bases short, with 10 bases between. CDR3 region: CASSFRTAYNEQFF. CDR3 bases: TGCGCCAGCAGCTTTAGGACAGCTTACAATGAGCAGTTCTTC.

The genes are TRBV4-1 and TRBJ2-1, with D perhaps TRBD2 (5 bases). V lost 4 bases to trimming and J lost 13 bases, with 20 bases between them. CDR1 and CDR2 from the germline V gene are MGHRA and YSYEKL. This CDR3 comprises 14 residues. CDR3 in DNA: TGCGCCAGCAGCCCTTTAGCGCTCCAAGAGACCCAGTTCTTC. Translated: CASSPLALQETQFF.

The genes are TRBV28 and TRBJ2-5; tentatively, D is TRBD1 or TRBD2 (7 bases each). The CDR3 is 16 amino acids. From germline, CDR1 is MDHEN and CDR2 SYDVKM. The V end was cut by 7 bases, the J end by 5 bases, with 23 bases between. The CDR3 coding sequence is TGTGCCAGCACTCTTCTCGGACAGGCCGGGGGGGAGACCCAGTACTTC. Translation: CASTLLGQAGGETQYF.

This chain joins TRBV5-1 and TRBJ1-1; tentative D call: TRBD1 (6 bases). The CDR3 length is 15 residues. Trimming took off 4 bases at V and 4 bases at J, with 17 bases between the two ends. Germline-derived CDR1 and CDR2 are SGHRS and YFSETQ. DNA for the CDR3: TGCGCCAGCAGCCCGGTTCCCGCAGGGGCCACTGAAGCTTTCTTT. Its protein product is CASSPVPAGATEAFF.

The CDR3 region is CASSPPGGWRNEQFF. The CDR3, as DNA: TGTGCCAGCTCACCACCCGGGGGATGGAGGAATGAGCAGTTCTTC. The rearrangement uses TRBV18 and TRBJ2-1, with D possibly matching TRBD2 (6 bases). Between the trimmed V and J ends, which lost 0 bases and 7 bases, there was a span of 13 bases. CDR1 and CDR2 (germline): KGHSH, LQKENI. This CDR3 has 15 amino acids.

This clonotype was recorded many times. The CDR3 sequence is CASSRQIEQYF. CDR3 in DNA: TGTGCCAGCAGTCGACAGATCGAGCAGTACTTC. This sequence joins TRBV6-2 or TRBV6-3 and TRBJ2-7, with a tentative D call TRBD1 (5 bases). Trimming left V 5 bases short and J 6 bases short, with 8 bases between. CDR1 and CDR2 from the germline V gene are MNHEY and SVGEGT. The CDR3 totals 11 residues.

CDR3 DNA: TGTGCCAGCAGCTTAGAGGGACAGGGGGCATATGAGCAGTTCTTC. It specifies CASSLEGQGAYEQFF. The gene calls are TRBV7-2 and TRBJ2-1, with 12 bases fitting TRBD1. Germline V gene data show CDR1 as SGHTA and CDR2 as FQGNSA. The CDR3 extends over 15 amino acids. V dropped 1 base and J dropped 8; count of bases not matched to a gene: 3.

For this clonotype: It is likely a read error: a sequence one base away is far more abundant. The chain combines TRBV29-1 with TRBJ1-2, with 10 bases aligning to TRBD1. The V gene end was trimmed by 6 bases and the J gene end by 3 bases; junction bases not matched to a gene: 1. The CDR3 has 12 residues. Germline CDR1 is SQVTM and CDR2 is ANQGSEA. The CDR3 sequence: CSVGTGDYGYTF. CDR3 DNA: TGCAGCGTGGGGACAGGGGACTATGGCTACACCTTC.

The chain uses TRBV20-1 and TRBJ2-1; 11 positions match TRBD2. The CDR3 spans 14 residues. V was pared by 8 bases and J by 8 bases, with 11 bases of the junction left unmatched. Germline loops: CDR1 DFQATT, CDR2 SNEGSKA (reference sequence). The CDR3 reads CSTVKASGRHEQFF. Written as DNA, the CDR3 is TGCAGTACCGTCAAGGCTAGCGGGAGGCATGAGCAGTTCTTC.

In regard to this clonotype: A much larger clonotype is one base distant, so this may be a read error. The J gene is TRBJ2-4, the V gene TRBV20-1; TRBD2 aligns across 9 bases. The CDR3 has 13 amino acids. Trimming took 3 bases from V and 9 from J; bases not matched to a gene: 6. From germline, CDR1 is DFQATT and CDR2 SNEGSKA (reference sequence). The CDR3 region has the DNA TGCAGTGCTAGGGCGGGGGGGTATGGCATTCAGTACTTC. It codes for CSARAGGYGIQYF.

This clonotype was seen a few times. The chain joins TRBV20-1 to TRBJ2-1; 7 bases fit TRBD2. Germline-derived CDR1 and CDR2 are DFQATT and SNEGSKA (reference sequence). The V gene end was trimmed by 0 bases and the J gene end by 0 bases; junction bases not matched to a gene: 8. This CDR3 is 17 amino acids long. This CDR3 reads CSARDRIGRSSYNEQFF. The CDR3 DNA is TGCAGTGCTAGAGACCGCATCGGGAGGTCCTCCTACAATGAGCAGTTCTTC.